Below, 13 T cell receptor beta chains from the same sample are listed, as sequenced in a study of cytomegalovirus exposure and HLA in healthy donors. Amplification used 60 Vbeta primers and 13 Jbeta primers. Data came from immunoSEQ multiplex PCR; TCRdb stores just in-frame clones and leaves some out. The sample holds roughly 120,000 clones, roughly 68% seen once. Sequencing used PBMCs. The receptors here all came from a man aged 30 to 39 in good health and CMV-seropositive.

The rearrangement joins TRBV2 to TRBJ1-5, with D possibly matching TRBD1 (5 bases). The V gene's germline CDR1 is SNHLY and CDR2 FYNNEI. The V gene lost 4 bases and the J gene lost 6 bases, with 7 bases spanning the gap. CDR3 length equals 12 residues. The CDR3 spells CASSGDSQPQHF. The CDR3 nucleotides read TGTGCCAGCAGTGGGGACTCTCAGCCCCAGCATTTT.

This clone turned up a few times. This chain links TRBV5-1 with TRBJ2-1; perhaps TRBD2 as D (6 bases). From germline, CDR1 is SGHRS and CDR2 YFSETQ. The CDR3 is 15 residues long. The V and J ends lost 4 bases and 0 bases respectively, with 11 bases between them. The DNA of the CDR3 is TGCGCCAGCAGCCCCGGACTAAGCTCCTACAATGAGCAGTTCTTC. It codes for CASSPGLSSYNEQFF.

Note on this clone: A junction boundary mismatches the germline segment, possibly from a read error. This chain links TRBV20-1 with TRBJ2-3, with TRBD2 matching over 12 bases. The CDR3 sequence is 10 residues long. The V gene's germline CDR1 is DFQATT and CDR2 SNEGSKA (reference sequence). This CDR3 is CSAGLAGPLF. CDR3 in DNA: TGCAGTGCGGGACTAGCGGGCCCTCTTTTT.

This clone was seen just once. The chain employs TRBV27 and TRBJ1-5, with 11 bases identical to TRBD1. The ends lost 10 bases at V and 8 bases at J; junction bases unmatched: 19. This CDR3 has 17 amino acids. CDR1 MNHEY and CDR2 SMNVEV come from the germline V gene (reference sequence). CDR3 sequence: CANYPDRGLVGYEPQHF. The CDR3 DNA sequence: TGTGCCAACTACCCGGACAGGGGGCTTGTGGGTTATGAGCCCCAGCATTTT.

The sample holds one count of this clone. This chain joins TRBV6-6 and TRBJ2-1; D possibly corresponds to TRBD2 (6 bases). V was trimmed by 5 bases and J by 6 bases, leaving 14 bases between them. The CDR3 loop spans 14 amino acids. Germline V gene data show CDR1 as MNHNY and CDR2 as SVGAGI (reference sequence). The CDR3 spells CASSPYRDSNEQFF. CDR3 coding DNA: TGTGCCAGCAGTCCATACCGGGACTCCAATGAGCAGTTCTTC.

This clone came up a few times. The chain joins TRBV6-1 to TRBJ1-4; 10 bases map to TRBD1. The CDR3 covers 15 residues. From germline, CDR1 is MNHNS and CDR2 SASEGT. After removal of 6 bases from V and 5 bases from J, the junction contained 6 bases not matched to a gene. CDR3 loop: CASRSQGQGNEKLFF. CDR3 coding DNA: TGTGCCAGCAGGAGTCAGGGACAGGGGAATGAAAAACTGTTTTTT.

This clone appeared a single time. The V gene is TRBV11-3, the J gene TRBJ1-1; 12 nucleotides match TRBD1. Germline V CDR1 and CDR2: SGHNT, YENEEA. The CDR3 spans 15 residues. The V gene end was trimmed by 5 bases and the J gene end by 7 bases; junction bases not matched to a gene: 8. The CDR3 sequence: CASSHAGQGASEAFF. CDR3 bases: TGTGCCAGCAGCCACGCGGGACAGGGGGCAAGTGAAGCTTTCTTT.

The chain combines TRBV30 with TRBJ2-7, with 8 bases matching TRBD2. Germline lookup yields CDR1 GTSNPN and CDR2 SVGIG (reference sequence). V trimming: 5 bases; J trimming: 0 bases; junction bases outside the gene matches: 12. The CDR3 sequence is 16 residues long. CDR3 bases: TGTGCCTGGGCCGGGGGGGGTAGCGGGCACTCCTACGAGCAGTACGTC. Translated: CAWAGGGSGHSYEQYV.

The chain combines TRBV30 with TRBJ2-2; D possibly corresponds to TRBD2 (6 bases). Germline V gene data show CDR1 as GTSNPN and CDR2 as SVGIG (reference sequence). The CDR3 loop spans 16 amino acids. Trimming cost V 0 bases and J 2 bases, with 13 bases left between them. The DNA of the CDR3 is TGTGCCTGGAGTGTACGGGGGAGCCTTAACACCGGGGAGCTGTTTTTT. Protein sequence: CAWSVRGSLNTGELFF. The full variable domain, its missing parts supplied by reference TRBV30 and TRBJ2-2, is SQTIHQWPATLVQPVGSPLSLECTVEGTSNPNLYWYRQAAGRGLQLLFYSVGIGQISSEVPQNLSASRPQDRQFILSSKKLLLSDSGFYLCAWSVRGSLNTGELFFGEGSRLTVL.

There are a few counts of this clone. The V call is TRBV4-1, the J call TRBJ1-3, with 8 bases fitting TRBD1. This CDR3 comprises 16 residues. V shed 2 bases and J 0 bases; nucleotides not matched to a gene: 3. CDR1 MGHRA and CDR2 YSYEKL come from the germline V gene. The CDR3 loop is CASSQPGQGSGNTIYF. CDR3 DNA: TGCGCCAGCAGCCAACCCGGACAGGGCTCTGGAAACACCATATATTTT.

The V call is TRBV5-6, the J call TRBJ2-1; 8 bases align to TRBD2. From germline, CDR1 is SGHDT and CDR2 YYEEEE. The CDR3 length is 15 residues. The trim removed 4 bases at V and 3 bases at J, leaving 6 bases unmatched. CDR3 in amino acids: CASSRGGQNYNEQFF. The CDR3 bases are TGTGCCAGCAGCCGGGGGGGACAAAACTACAATGAGCAGTTCTTC.

The CDR3 loop reads CASSVTDSRTAGEQYF. CDR3 bases: TGTGCCAGCAGCGTAACCGATAGTCGGACAGCTGGCGAGCAGTACTTC. The chain couples TRBV9 to TRBJ2-7; D is perhaps TRBD1 (6 bases). CDR3 size: 16 residues. Looked up from germline, CDR1 is SGDLS and CDR2 is YYNGEE. V dropped 1 base and J dropped 6 bases, with 20 bases sitting between them.

This clone was observed a single time. The chain employs TRBV12-5 and TRBJ2-1; tentative D call: TRBD1 (6 bases). V was pared by 2 bases and J by 4 bases, with 15 bases between. There are 16 residues in the CDR3. Germline V lookup: CDR1 LGHNT, CDR2 FRNRAP. The CDR3 DNA is TGTGCTAGTGGTTTGAGGACAGTACGATGGTACAATGAGCAGTTCTTC. Translating gives CASGLRTVRWYNEQFF.